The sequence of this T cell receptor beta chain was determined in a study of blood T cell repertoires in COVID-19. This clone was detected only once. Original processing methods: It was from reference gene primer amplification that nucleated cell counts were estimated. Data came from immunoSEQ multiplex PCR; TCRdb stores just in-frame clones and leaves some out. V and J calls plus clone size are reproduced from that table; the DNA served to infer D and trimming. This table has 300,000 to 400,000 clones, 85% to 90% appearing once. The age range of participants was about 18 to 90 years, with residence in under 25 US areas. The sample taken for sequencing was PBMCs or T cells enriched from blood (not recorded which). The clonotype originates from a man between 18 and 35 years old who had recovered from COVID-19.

The DNA for the CDR3 is TGTGCCAGCTCACCCCGGACAGGGGGCGTATACGAGCAGTACTTC. Translating gives CASSPRTGGVYEQYF. J is TRBJ2-7 and V is TRBV18; 11 nucleotides line up with TRBD1. The CDR3 runs 15 residues. The V segment lost 3 bases and the J segment 4 bases; nucleotides outside the gene matches: 5. CDR1 is KGHSH, CDR2 LQKENI, per germline.